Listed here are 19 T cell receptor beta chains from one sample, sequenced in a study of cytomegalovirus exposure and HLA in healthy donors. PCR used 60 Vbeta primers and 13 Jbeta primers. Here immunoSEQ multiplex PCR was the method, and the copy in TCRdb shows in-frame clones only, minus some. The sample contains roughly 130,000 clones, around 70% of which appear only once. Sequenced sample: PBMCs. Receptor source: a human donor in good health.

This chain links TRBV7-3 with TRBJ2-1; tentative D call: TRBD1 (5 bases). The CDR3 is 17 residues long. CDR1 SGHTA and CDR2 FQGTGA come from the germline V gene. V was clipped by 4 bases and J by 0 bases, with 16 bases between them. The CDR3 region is CASSSTGRGSSYNEQFF. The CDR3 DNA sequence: TGTGCCAGCAGCTCCACGGGTAGGGGAAGCTCCTACAATGAGCAGTTCTTC.

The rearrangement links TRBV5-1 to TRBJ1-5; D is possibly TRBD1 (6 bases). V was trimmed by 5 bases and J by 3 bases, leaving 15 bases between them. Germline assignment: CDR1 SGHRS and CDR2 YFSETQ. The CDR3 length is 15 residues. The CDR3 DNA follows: TGCGCCAGCAGAGCCCTTCCAGGGGCCAATCAGCCCCAGCATTTT. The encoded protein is CASRALPGANQPQHF. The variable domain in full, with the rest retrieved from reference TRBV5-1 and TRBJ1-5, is KAGVTQTPRYLIKTRGQQVTLSCSPISGHRSVSWYQQTPGQGLQFLFEYFSETQRNKGNFPGRFSGRQFSNSRSEMNVSTLELGDSALYLCASRALPGANQPQHFGDGTRLSIL.

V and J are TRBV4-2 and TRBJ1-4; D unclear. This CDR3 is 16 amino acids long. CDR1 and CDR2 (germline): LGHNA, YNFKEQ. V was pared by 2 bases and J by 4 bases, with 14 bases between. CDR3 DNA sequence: TGTGCCAGCAGCCAAACCCTCGGGGTGGTTAATGAAAAACTGTTTTTT. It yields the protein CASSQTLGVVNEKLFF.

The CDR3 DNA reads TGCGCCAGCAGCTTGGTGCCCGGGACGGGGGCCTACAATGAGCAGTTCTTC. Encoded protein: CASSLVPGTGAYNEQFF. The J gene is TRBJ2-1, the V gene TRBV5-1; perhaps TRBD2 as D (6 bases). This CDR3 spans 17 amino acids. Germline V lookup: CDR1 SGHRS, CDR2 YFSETQ. V dropped 0 bases and J dropped 2 bases, with 15 bases sitting between them.

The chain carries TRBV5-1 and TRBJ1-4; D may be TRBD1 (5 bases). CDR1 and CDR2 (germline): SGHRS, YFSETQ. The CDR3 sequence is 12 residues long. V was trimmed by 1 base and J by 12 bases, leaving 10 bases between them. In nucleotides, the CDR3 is TGCGCCAGCAGCTTGCCTGGGGCCGAACTGTTTTTT. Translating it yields CASSLPGAELFF.

CDR3 DNA: TGTGCCAGCAGCGTAGCCCCAGGAGGCTTCACCGGGGAGCTGTTTTTT. This gives the protein CASSVAPGGFTGELFF. The V gene is TRBV9, the J gene TRBJ2-2, with a possible D match to TRBD2 (5 bases). Trimming stripped 0 bases from V and 4 bases from J, with 13 bases between. The CDR3 runs to 16 residues. Germline-derived CDR1 and CDR2 are SGDLS and YYNGEE.

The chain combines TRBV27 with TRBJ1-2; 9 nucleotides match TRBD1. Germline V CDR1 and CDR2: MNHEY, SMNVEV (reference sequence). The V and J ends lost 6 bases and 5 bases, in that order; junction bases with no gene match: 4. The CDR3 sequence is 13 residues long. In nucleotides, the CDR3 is TGTGCCAGCAGACCGACAGGGGGATATGGCTACACCTTC. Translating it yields CASRPTGGYGYTF.

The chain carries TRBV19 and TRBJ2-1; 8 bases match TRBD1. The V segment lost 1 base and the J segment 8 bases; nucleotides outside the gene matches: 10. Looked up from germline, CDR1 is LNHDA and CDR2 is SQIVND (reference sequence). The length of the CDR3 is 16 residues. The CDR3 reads CASSIAGRGPWDEQFF. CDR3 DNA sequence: TGTGCCAGTAGTATAGCCGGCAGGGGGCCTTGGGATGAGCAGTTCTTC. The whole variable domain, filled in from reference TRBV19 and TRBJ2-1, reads DGGITQSPKYLFRKEGQNVTLSCEQNLNHDAMYWYRQDPGQGLRLIYYSQIVNDFQKGDIAEGYSVSREKKESFPLTVTSAQKNPTAFYLCASSIAGRGPWDEQFFGPGTRLTVL.

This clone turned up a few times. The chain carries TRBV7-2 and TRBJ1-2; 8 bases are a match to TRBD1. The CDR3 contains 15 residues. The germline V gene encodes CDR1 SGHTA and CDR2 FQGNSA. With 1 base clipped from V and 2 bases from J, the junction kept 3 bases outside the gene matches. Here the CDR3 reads CASSLDNRGNYGYTF. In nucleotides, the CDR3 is TGTGCCAGCAGCTTAGATAACAGGGGGAACTATGGCTACACCTTC.

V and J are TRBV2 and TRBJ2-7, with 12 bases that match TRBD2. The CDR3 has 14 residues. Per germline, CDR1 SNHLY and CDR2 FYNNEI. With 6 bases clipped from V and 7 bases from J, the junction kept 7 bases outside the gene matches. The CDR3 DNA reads TGTGCCAGCAGACCTAGCGGGGGGGCTTGGGAGCAGTACTTC. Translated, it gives CASRPSGGAWEQYF.

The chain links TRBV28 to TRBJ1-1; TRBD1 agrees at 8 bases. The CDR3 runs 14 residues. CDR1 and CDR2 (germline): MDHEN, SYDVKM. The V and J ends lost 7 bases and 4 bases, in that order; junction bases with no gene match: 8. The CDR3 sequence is CASIRTGLGTEAFF. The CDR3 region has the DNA TGTGCCAGCATCAGGACAGGGTTAGGCACTGAAGCTTTCTTT.

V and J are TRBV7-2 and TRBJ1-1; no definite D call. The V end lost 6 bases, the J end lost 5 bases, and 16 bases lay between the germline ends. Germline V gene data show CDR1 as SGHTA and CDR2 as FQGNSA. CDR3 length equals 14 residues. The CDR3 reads CASRRVEGATEAFF. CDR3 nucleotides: TGTGCCAGCAGGAGGGTGGAGGGAGCGACTGAAGCTTTCTTT. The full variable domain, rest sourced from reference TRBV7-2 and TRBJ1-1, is GAGVSQSPSNKVTEKGKDVELRCDPISGHTALYWYRQSLGQGLEFLIYFQGNSAPDKSGLPSDRFSAERTGGSVSTLTIQRTQQEDSAVYLCASRRVEGATEAFFGQGTRLTVV.

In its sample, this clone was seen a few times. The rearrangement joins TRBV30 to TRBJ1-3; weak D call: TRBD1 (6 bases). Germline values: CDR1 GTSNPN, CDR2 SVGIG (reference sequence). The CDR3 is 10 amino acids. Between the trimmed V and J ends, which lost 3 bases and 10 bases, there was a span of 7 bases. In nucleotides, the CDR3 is TGTGCCTGGAGGGGGGCAACCATATATTTT. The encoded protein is CAWRGATIYF.

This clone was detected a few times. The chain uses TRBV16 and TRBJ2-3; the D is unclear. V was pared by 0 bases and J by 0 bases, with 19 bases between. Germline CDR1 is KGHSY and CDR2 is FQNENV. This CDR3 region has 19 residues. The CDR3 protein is CASSQSWAIQKPSTDTQYF. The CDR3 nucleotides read TGTGCCAGCAGCCAATCGTGGGCGATACAGAAACCTAGCACAGATACGCAGTATTTT.

CDR3 nucleotide sequence: TGTGCCAGCATTCAGGGACTAGGCGTTAACTACGAGCAGTACTTC. This sequence encodes CASIQGLGVNYEQYF. J is TRBJ2-7 and V is TRBV28; the match to TRBD2 covers 8 bases. CDR1 is MDHEN, CDR2 SYDVKM, per germline. V shed 7 bases, J shed 3 bases, and the junction held 11 bases outside the gene matches. This CDR3 spans 15 amino acids.

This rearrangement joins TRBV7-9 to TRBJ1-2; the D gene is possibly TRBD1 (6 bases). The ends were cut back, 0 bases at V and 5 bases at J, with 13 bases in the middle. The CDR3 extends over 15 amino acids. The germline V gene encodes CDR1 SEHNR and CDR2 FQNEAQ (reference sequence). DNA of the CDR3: TGTGCCAGCAGCTTAGCGCTGACAGGAGATTATGGCTACACCTTC. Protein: CASSLALTGDYGYTF.

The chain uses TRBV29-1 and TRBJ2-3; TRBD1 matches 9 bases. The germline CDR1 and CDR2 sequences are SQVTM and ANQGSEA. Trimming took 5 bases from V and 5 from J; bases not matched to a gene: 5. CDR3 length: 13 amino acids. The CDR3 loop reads CSVQQGAGDTQYF. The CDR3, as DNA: TGCAGCGTTCAACAGGGGGCAGGAGATACGCAGTATTTT.

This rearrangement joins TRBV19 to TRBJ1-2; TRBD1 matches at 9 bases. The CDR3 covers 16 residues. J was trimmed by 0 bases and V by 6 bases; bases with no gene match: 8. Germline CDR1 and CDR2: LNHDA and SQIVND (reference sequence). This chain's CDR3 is CASREGQGSANYGYTF. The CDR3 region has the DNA TGTGCCAGTAGGGAGGGACAGGGATCGGCTAACTATGGCTACACCTTC.

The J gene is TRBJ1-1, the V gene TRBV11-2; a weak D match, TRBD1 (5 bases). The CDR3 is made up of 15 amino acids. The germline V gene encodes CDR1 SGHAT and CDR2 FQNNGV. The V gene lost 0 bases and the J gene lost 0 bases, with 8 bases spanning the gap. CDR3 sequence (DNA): TGTGCCAGCAGCTTAGATGGGGGGGTGAACACTGAAGCTTTCTTT. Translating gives CASSLDGGVNTEAFF.